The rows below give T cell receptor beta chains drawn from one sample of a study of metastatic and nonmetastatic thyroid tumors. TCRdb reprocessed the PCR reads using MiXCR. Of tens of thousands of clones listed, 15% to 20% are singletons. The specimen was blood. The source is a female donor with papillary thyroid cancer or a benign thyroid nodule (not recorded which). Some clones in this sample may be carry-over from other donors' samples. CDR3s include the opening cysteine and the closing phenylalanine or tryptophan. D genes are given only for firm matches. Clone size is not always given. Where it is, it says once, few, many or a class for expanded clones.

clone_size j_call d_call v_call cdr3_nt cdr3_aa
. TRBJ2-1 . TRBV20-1 TGCAGTGCTAGCGGGACAGTATTAGGCGGGGACTACAATGAGCAGTTCTTC CSASGTVLGGDYNEQFF
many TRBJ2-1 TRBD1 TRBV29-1 TGCAGCGTCCGCCGAGAACAGGGGCGCAATGAGCAGTTCTTC CSVRREQGRNEQFF
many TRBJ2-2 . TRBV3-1 TGTGCCAGCAGCCAAGAGGGGCTAGAGTTTTCTGGCACCGGGGAGCTGTTTTTT CASSQEGLEFSGTGELFF
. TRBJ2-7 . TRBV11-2 TGTGCCAGCAGCTCAATCTCGGGCGAGCAGTACTTC CASSSISGEQYF
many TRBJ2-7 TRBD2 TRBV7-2 TGTGCCAGCAGCTCAAGGGCGGGGCTAGCGGCAGCCTACGAGCAGTACTTC CASSSRAGLAAAYEQYF
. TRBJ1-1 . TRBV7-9 TGTGCCAGCAGCTTAGCGCCTGGGACTGAAGCTTTCTTT CASSLAPGTEAFF
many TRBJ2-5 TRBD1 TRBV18 TGTGCCAGCTCACCCTTGACAGGGTGGCAAGAGACCCAGTACTTC CASSPLTGWQETQYF
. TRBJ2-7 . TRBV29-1 TGCAGCATGCCACAGCGTCGGGAGCAGTACTTC CSMPQRREQYF
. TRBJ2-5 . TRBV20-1 TGCAGTGCTAGGGAACTAGCAGGCCTTGTTCAGTACTTC CSARELAGLVQYF
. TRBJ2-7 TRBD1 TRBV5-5 TGTGCCAACAGCTTGAGGGACAGGTCCTACGGGCAGTACTTC CANSLRDRSYGQYF
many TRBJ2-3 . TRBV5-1 TGCGCCAGCAGCTCGTCGGGGGGCACAGATACGCAGTATTTT CASSSSGGTDTQYF
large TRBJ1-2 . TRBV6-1 TGTGCCAGCAGTGAAGCAGGGAGTCTATCCTATGGCTACACCTTC CASSEAGSLSYGYTF
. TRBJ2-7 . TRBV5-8 TGTGCCAGCAGCTTGCAACAGGGACTCGGCTACGAGCAGTACTTC CASSLQQGLGYEQYF
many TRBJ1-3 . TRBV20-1 TGCAGTGCTAGAGATCTAGGGGGGTTGGGACCTGGAAACACCATATATTTT CSARDLGGLGPGNTIYF
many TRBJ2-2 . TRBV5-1 TGCGCCAGCAGCTTGGGCGGTAGGCACACCGGGGAGCTGTTTTTT CASSLGGRHTGELFF
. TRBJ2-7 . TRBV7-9 TGTGCCAGCAGCCCCGGACGGGTACCCTACGAGCAGTACTTC CASSPGRVPYEQYF
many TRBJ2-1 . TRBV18 TGTGCCAGCTCACCACCTCTGAGGGGGACCCTCGATGAGCAGTTCTTC CASSPPLRGTLDEQFF
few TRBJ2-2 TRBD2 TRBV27 TGTGCCAGCAGTCGGGGGGAAATTTGGAACGGGGAGCTGTTTTTT CASSRGEIWNGELFF
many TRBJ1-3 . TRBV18 TGTGCCAGCTCAAATCGACAAGGCTCTGGAAACACCATATATTTT CASSNRQGSGNTIYF
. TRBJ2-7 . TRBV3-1 TGTGCCAGCAGCGCACTCGCGGTAGATACCCACGAGCAGTACTTC CASSALAVDTHEQYF
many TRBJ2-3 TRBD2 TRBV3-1 TGTGCCAGCAGCCCAACAAGCTGGCGGGAGGCGGGCACAGATACGCAGTATTTT CASSPTSWREAGTDTQYF
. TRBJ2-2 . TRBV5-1 TGCGCCAGCAGCTTACGCACCGTGGATCTGTTTTTT CASSLRTVDLFF
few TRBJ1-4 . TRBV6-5 TGTGCCAGCAGTTCATTAGGAGCAACTAATGAAAAACTGTTTTTT CASSSLGATNEKLFF
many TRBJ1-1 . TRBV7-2 TGTGCCAGCAGCTTAGGGGCAGGGTTGAACACTGAAGCTTTCTTT CASSLGAGLNTEAFF
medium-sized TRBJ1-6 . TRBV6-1 TGTGCCAGCAGTGCACAGGAAAATTCACCCCTCCACTTT CASSAQENSPLHF
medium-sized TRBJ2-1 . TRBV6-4 TGTGCCAGCAGTGAGTTCGATAACAATGAGCAGTTCTTC CASSEFDNNEQFF